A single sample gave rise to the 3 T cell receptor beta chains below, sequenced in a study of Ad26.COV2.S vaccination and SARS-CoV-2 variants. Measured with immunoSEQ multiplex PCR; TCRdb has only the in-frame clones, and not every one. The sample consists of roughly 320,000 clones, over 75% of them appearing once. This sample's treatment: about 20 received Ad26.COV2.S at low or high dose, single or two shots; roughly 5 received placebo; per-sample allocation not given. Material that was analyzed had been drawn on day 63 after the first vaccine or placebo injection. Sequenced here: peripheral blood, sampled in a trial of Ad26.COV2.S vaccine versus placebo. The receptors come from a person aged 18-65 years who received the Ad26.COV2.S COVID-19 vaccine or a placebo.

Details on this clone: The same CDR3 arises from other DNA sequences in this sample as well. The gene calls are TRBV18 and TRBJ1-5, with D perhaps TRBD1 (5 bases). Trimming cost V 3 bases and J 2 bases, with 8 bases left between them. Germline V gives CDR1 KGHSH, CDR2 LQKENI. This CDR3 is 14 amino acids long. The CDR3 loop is CASSPQGGNQPQHF. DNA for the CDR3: TGTGCCAGCTCACCGCAGGGTGGCAATCAGCCCCAGCATTTT. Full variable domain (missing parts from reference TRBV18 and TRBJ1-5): NAGVMQNPRHLVRRRGQEARLRCSPMKGHSHVYWYRQLPEEGLKFMVYLQKENIIDESGMPKERFSAEFPKEGPSILRIQQVVRGDSAAYFCASSPQGGNQPQHFGDGTRLSIL.

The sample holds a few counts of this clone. CDR3 nucleotides: TGTGCCAGTAGTTCGACTAGCGGGACAGTAAATGAGCAGTTCTTC. This codes for CASSSTSGTVNEQFF. This chain links TRBV19 with TRBJ2-1; 11 nucleotides agree with TRBD2. Germline CDR1 reads LNHDA; CDR2 reads SQIVND (reference sequence). This CDR3 region has 15 residues. Losses at the gene ends were 5 bases for V and 7 bases for J; bases not matched to a gene: 7. Variable domain in full (rest from reference TRBV19 and TRBJ2-1): DGGITQSPKYLFRKEGQNVTLSCEQNLNHDAMYWYRQDPGQGLRLIYYSQIVNDFQKGDIAEGYSVSREKKESFPLTVTSAQKNPTAFYLCASSSTSGTVNEQFFGPGTRLTVL.

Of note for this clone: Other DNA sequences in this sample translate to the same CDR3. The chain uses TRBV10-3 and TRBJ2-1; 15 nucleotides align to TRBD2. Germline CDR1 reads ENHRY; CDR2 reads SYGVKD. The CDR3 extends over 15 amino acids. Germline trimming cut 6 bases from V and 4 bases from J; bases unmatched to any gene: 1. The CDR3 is CAISGTSGGYNEQFF. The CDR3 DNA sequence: TGTGCCATCAGCGGGACTAGCGGGGGGTACAATGAGCAGTTCTTC.